The clone carrying this T cell receptor (beta chain) was found once. This specimen comes from a study of blood T cell repertoires in COVID-19. In the study overall: The samples span acute and convalescent COVID-19 from the United States, Italy and Spain. The analysed material was cDNA or gDNA that came from T cells, B-cell-depleted T cells, or PBMCs.

Study processing details: For nucleated cells, counts were estimated from reference gene primer amplification. TCRdb's copy holds only in-frame clones and misses some; the assay was immunoSEQ multiplex PCR. That table gives V, J and clone size, and the DNA gave D and trimming. The sample lists roughly 300,000 clones; roughly 86% were seen once. Sequences were obtained from peripheral blood. This receptor was obtained from a man between 18 and 29 years old with active or convalescent COVID-19.

CDR3: CASIRLASSYNEQFF. DNA of the CDR3: TGTGCCAGCATTCGACTAGCAAGCTCCTACAATGAGCAGTTCTTC. The chain employs TRBV2 and TRBJ2-1, with 7 bases fitting TRBD2. CDR1 and CDR2 (germline): SNHLY, FYNNEI. V shed 7 bases, J shed 0 bases, and the junction held 6 bases outside the gene matches. This CDR3 spans 15 amino acids.